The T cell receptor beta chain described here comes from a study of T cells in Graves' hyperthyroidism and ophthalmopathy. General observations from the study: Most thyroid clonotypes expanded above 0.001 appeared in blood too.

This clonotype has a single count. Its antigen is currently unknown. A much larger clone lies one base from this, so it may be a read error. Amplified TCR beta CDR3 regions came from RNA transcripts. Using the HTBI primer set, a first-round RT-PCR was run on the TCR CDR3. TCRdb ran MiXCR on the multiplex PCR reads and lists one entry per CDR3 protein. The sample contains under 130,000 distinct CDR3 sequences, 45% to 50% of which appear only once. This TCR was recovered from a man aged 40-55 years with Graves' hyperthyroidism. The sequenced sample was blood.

The CDR3 here is CASSYRGSYNSPLHF. CDR3 bases: TGTGCCAGCAGTTACAGAGGCTCCTATAATTCACCCCTCCACTTT. The V and J genes are TRBV6-5 and TRBJ1-6; D is ambiguous. CDR3 length equals 15 residues. The V gene's germline CDR1 is MNHEY and CDR2 SVGAGI. The germline V and J ends were trimmed by 2 bases and 0 bases, with 5 bases remaining between them.